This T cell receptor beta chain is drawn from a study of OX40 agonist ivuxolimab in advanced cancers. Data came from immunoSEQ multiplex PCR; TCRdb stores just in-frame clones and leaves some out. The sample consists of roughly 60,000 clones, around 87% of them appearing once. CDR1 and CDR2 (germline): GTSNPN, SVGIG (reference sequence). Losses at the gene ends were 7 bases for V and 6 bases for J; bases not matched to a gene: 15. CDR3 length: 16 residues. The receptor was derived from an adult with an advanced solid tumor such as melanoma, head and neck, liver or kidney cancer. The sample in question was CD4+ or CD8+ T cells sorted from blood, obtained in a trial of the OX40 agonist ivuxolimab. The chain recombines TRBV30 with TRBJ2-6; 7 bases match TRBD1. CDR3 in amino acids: CALRGQPGSEANVLTF. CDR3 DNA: TGTGCCTTAAGGGGACAGCCCGGGTCAGAGGCCAACGTCCTGACTTTC. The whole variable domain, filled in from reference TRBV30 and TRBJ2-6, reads SQTIHQWPATLVQPVGSPLSLECTVEGTSNPNLYWYRQAAGRGLQLLFYSVGIGQISSEVPQNLSASRPQDRQFILSSKKLLLSDSGFYLCALRGQPGSEANVLTFGAGSRLTVL.